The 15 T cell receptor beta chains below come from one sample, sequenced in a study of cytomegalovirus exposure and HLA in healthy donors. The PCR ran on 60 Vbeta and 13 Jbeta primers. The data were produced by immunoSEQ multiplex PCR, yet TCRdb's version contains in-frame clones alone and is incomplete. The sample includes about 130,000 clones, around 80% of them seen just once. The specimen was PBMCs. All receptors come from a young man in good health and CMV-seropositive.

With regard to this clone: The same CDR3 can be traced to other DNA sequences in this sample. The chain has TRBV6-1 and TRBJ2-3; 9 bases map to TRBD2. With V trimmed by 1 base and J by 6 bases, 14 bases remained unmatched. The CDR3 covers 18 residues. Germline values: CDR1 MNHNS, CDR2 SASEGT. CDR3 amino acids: CASSEGEGRAGGPDTQYF. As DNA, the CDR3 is TGTGCCAGCAGTGAAGGGGAGGGACGGGCGGGAGGGCCGGATACGCAGTATTTT.

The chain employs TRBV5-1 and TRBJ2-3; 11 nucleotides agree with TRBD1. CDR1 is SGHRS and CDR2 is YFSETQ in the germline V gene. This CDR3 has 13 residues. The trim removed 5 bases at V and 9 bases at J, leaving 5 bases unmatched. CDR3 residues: CASRGQGESTQYF. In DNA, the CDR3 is TGCGCCAGCAGGGGACAGGGGGAGAGCACGCAGTATTTT.

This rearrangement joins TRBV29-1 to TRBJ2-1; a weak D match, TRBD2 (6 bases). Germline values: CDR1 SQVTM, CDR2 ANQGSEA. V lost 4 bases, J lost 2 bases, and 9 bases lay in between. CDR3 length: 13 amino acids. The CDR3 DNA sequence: TGCAGCGTTGGACTAGACCCCTACAATGAGCAGTTCTTC. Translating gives CSVGLDPYNEQFF.

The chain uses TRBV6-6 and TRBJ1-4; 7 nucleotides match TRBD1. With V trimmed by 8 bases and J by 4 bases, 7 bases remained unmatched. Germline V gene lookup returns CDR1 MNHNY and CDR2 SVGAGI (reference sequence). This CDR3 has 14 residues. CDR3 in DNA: TGTGCCAGCCGGGGCCGGGACAGTAATGAAAAACTGTTTTTT. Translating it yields CASRGRDSNEKLFF.

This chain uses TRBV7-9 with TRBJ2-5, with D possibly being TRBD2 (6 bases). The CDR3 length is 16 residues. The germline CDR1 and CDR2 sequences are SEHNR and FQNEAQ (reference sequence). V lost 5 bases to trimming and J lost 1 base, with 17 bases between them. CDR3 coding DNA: TGTGCCAGCAGCCCCCTCGGCCGGGGGATCCAAGAGACCCAGTACTTC. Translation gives CASSPLGRGIQETQYF. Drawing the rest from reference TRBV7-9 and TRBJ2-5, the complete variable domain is DTGVSQNPRHKITKRGQNVTFRCDPISEHNRLYWYRQTLGQGPEFLTYFQNEAQLEKSRLLSDRFSAERPKGSFSTLEIQRTEQGDSAMYLCASSPLGRGIQETQYFGPGTRLLVL.

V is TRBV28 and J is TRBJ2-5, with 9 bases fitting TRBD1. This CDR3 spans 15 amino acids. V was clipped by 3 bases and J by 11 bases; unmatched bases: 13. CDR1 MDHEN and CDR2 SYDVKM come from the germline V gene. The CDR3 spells CASSLPTGGRGEQYF. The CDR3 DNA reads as TGTGCCAGCAGTTTGCCCACAGGGGGCCGGGGGGAGCAGTACTTC.

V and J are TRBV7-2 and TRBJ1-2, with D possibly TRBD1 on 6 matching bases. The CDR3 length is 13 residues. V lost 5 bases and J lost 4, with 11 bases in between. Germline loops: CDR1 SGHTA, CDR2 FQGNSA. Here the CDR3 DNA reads TGTGCCAGCAGCGCTGGACAGAGCTATGGCTACACCTTC. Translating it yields CASSAGQSYGYTF.

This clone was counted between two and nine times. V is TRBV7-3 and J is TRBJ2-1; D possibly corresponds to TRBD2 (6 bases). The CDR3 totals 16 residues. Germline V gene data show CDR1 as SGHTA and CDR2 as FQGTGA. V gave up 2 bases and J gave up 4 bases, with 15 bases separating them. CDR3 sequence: CASSLGPGLSYNEQFF. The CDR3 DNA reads TGTGCCAGCAGCTTAGGGCCGGGACTTTCATACAATGAGCAGTTCTTC.

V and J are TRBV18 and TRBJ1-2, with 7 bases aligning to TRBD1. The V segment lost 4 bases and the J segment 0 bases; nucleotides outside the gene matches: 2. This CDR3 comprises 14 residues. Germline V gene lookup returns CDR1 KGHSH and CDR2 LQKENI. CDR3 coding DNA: TGTGCCAGCTCACGGGACAGCGCTAACTATGGCTACACCTTC. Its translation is CASSRDSANYGYTF.

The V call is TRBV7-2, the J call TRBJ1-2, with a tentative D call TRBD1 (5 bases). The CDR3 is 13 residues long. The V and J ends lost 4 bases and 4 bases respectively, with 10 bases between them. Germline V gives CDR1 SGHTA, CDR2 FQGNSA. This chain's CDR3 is CASSSGFSYGYTF. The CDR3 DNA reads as TGTGCCAGCAGCTCAGGGTTTAGCTATGGCTACACCTTC. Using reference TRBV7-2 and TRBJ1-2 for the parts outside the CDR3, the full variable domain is GAGVSQSPSNKVTEKGKDVELRCDPISGHTALYWYRQSLGQGLEFLIYFQGNSAPDKSGLPSDRFSAERTGGSVSTLTIQRTQQEDSAVYLCASSSGFSYGYTFGSGTRLTVV.

This chain's CDR3 is CASSRTQGYEQYF. For the CDR3, the DNA is TGTGCCAGCAGCCGAACGCAGGGTTACGAGCAGTACTTC. The chain joins TRBV7-2 to TRBJ2-7; possibly TRBD1 for D (5 bases). Trimming left V 5 bases short and J 4 bases short, with 12 bases between. Germline V gives CDR1 SGHTA, CDR2 FQGNSA. CDR3 length equals 13 residues.

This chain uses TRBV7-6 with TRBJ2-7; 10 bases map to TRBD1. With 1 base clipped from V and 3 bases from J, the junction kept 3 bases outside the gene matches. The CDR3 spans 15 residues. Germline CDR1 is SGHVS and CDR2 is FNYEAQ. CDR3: CASSLGGTGDYEQYF. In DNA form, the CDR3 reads TGTGCCAGCAGCTTAGGGGGGACAGGGGACTACGAGCAGTACTTC.

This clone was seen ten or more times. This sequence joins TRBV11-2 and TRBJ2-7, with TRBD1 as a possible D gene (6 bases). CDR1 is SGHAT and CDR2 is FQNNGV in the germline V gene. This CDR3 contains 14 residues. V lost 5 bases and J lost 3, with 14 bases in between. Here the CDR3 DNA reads TGTGCCAGCAGCAATGGACAGCGAAACTACGAGCAGTACTTC. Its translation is CASSNGQRNYEQYF.

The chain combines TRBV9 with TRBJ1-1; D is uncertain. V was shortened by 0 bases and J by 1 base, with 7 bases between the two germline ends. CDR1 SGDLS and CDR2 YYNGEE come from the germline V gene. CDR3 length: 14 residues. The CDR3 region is CASSVGGKNTEAFF. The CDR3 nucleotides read TGTGCCAGCAGCGTAGGAGGAAAGAACACTGAAGCTTTCTTT.

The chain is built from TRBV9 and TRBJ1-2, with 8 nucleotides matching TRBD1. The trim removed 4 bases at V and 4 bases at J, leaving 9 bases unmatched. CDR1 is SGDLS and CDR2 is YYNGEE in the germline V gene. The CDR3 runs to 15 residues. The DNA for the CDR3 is TGTGCCAGCAGCCCAGGGACAGGCGGCAGCTATGGCTACACCTTC. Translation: CASSPGTGGSYGYTF.